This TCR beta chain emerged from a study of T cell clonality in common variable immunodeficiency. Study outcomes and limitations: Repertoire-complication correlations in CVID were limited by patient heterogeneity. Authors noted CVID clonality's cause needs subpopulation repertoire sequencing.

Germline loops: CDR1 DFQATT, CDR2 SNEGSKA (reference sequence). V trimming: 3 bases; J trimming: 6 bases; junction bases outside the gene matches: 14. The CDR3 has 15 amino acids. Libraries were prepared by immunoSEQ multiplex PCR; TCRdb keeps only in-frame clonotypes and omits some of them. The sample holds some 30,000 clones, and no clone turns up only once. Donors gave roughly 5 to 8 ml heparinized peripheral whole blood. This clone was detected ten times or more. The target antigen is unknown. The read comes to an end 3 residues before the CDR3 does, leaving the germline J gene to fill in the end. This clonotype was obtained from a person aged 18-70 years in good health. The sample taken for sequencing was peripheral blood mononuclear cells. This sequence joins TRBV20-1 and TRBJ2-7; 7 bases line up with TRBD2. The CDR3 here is CSARRAGNTGGEQYF. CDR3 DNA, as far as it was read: TGCAGTGCTAGGCGAGCGGGAAACACGGGTGGCGAG.